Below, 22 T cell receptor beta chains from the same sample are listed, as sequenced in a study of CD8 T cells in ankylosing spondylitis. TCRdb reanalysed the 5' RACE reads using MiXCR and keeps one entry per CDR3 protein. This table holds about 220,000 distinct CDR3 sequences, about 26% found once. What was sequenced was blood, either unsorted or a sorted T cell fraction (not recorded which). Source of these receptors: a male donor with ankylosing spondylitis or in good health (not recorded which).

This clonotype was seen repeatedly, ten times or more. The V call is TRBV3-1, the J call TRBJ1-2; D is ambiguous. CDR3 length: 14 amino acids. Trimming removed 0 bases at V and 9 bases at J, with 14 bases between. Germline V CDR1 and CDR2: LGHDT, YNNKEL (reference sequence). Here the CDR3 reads CASSQEATPGSYTF. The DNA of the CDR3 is TGTGCCAGCAGCCAAGAGGCGACACCGGGGAGCTACACCTTC. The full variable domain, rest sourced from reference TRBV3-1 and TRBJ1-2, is DTAVSQTPKYLVTQMGNDKSIKCEQNLGHDTMYWYKQDSKKFLKIMFSYNNKELIINETVPNRFSPKSPDKAHLNLHINSLELGDSAVYFCASSQEATPGSYTFGSGTRLTVV.

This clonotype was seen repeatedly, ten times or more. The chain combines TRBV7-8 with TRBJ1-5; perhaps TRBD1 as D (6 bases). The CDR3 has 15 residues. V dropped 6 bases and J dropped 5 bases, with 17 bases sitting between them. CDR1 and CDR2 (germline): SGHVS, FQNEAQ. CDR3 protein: CASSPTGTRDQPQHF. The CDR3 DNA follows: TGTGCCAGCAGTCCCACAGGGACCAGAGATCAGCCCCAGCATTTT.

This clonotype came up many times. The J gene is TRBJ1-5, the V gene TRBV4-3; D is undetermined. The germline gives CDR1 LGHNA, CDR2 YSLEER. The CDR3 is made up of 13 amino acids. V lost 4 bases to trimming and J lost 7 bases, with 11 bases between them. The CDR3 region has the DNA TGCGCCAGCAGCCCCTCGAGAGGCCAGCCCCAGCATTTT. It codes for CASSPSRGQPQHF.

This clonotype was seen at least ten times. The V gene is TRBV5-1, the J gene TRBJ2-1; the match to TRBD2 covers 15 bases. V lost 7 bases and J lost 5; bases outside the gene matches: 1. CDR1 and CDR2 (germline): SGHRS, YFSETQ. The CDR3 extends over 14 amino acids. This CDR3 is CASGLAGGNNEQFF. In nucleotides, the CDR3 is TGCGCCAGCGGACTAGCGGGAGGGAACAATGAGCAGTTCTTC.

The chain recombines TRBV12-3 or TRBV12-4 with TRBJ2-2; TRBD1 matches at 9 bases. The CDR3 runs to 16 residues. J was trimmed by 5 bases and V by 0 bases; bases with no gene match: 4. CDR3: CASSLAGTGRTGELFF. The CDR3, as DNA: TGTGCCAGCAGTTTAGCGGGGACAGGGAGAACCGGGGAGCTGTTTTTT.

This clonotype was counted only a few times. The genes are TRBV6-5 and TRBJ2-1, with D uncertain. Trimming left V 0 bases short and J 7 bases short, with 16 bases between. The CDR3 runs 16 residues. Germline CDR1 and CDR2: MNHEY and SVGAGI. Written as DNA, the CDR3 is TGTGCCAGCAGTTACTCGAATCCTCGGCTGGCGAATGAGCAGTTCTTC. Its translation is CASSYSNPRLANEQFF.

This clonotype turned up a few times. CDR3 region: CSARRGDSNQPQHF. The CDR3 DNA follows: TGCAGTGCTAGACGGGGTGATAGCAATCAGCCCCAGCATTTT. V and J are TRBV20-1 and TRBJ1-5; D unresolved. This CDR3 is built from 14 residues. The ends were cut back, 2 bases at V and 0 bases at J, with 8 bases in the middle. The germline gives CDR1 DFQATT, CDR2 SNEGSKA (reference sequence).

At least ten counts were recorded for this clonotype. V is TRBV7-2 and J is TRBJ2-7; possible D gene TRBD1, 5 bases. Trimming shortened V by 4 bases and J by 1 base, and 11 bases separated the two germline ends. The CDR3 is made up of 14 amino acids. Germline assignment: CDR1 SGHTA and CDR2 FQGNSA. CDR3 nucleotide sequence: TGTGCCAGCAGCTCGAACAGACAGTCCTACGAGCAGTACTTC. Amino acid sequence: CASSSNRQSYEQYF.

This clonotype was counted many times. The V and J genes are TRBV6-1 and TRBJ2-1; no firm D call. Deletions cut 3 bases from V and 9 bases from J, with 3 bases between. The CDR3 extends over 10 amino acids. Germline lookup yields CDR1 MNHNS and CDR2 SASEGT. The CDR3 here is CASSDFEQFF. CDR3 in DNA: TGTGCCAGCAGTGATTTTGAGCAGTTCTTC.

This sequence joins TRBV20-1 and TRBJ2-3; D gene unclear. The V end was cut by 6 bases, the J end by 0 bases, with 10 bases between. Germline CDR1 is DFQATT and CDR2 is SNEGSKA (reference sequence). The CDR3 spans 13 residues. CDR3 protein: CSAVLLSTDTQYF. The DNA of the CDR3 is TGCAGTGCCGTGCTCCTCAGCACAGATACGCAGTATTTT.

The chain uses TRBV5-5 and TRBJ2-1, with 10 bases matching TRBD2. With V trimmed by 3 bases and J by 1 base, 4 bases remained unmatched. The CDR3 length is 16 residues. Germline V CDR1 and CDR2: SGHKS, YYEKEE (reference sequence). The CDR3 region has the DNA TGTGCCAGCAGCTCTAGCGGGGGTGGTTCCTACAATGAGCAGTTCTTC. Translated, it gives CASSSSGGGSYNEQFF.

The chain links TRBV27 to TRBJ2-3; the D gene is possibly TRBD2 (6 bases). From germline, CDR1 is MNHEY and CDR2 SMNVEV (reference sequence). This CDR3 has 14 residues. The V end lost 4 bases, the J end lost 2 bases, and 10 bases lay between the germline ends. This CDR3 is CASSWTTTTDTQYF. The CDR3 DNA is TGTGCCAGCAGTTGGACTACCACCACAGATACGCAGTATTTT.

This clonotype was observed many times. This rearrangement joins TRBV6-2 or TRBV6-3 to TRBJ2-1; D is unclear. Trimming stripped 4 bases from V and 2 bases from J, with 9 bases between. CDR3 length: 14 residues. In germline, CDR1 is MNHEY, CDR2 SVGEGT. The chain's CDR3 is CASSWARTYNEQFF. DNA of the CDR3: TGTGCCAGCAGTTGGGCGCGAACCTACAATGAGCAGTTCTTC.

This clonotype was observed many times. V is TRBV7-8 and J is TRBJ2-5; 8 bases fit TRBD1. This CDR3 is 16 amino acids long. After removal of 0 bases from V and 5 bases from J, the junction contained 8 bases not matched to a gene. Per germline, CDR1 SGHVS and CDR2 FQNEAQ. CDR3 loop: CASSLAVGTGGETQYF. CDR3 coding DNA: TGTGCCAGCAGCTTAGCGGTCGGGACAGGAGGGGAGACCCAGTACTTC.

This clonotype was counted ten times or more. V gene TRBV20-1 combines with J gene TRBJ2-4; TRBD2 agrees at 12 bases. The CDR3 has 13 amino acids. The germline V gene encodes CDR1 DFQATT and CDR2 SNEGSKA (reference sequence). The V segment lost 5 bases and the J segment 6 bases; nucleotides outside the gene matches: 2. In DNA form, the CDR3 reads TGCAGTGCTGCACTAGCGGGAGGAAACATTCAGTACTTC. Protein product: CSAALAGGNIQYF.

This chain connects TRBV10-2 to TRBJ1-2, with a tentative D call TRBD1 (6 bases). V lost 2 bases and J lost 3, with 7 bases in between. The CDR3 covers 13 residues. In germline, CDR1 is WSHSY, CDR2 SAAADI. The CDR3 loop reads CASSERGDYGYTF. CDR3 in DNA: TGCGCCAGCAGTGAGAGGGGGGACTATGGCTACACCTTC.

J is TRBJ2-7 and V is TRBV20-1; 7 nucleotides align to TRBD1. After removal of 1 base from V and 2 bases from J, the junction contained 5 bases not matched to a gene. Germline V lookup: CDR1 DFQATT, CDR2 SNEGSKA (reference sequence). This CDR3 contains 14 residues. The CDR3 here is CSARATGEPYEQYF. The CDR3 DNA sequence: TGCAGTGCTAGAGCCACAGGGGAACCCTACGAGCAGTACTTC.

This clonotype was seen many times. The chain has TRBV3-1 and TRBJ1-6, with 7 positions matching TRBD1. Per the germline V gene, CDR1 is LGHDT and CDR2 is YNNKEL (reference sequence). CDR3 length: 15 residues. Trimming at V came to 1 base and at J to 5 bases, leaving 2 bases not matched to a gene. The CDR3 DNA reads TGTGCCAGCAGCCAAGGGACAGGAGATAATTCACCCCTCCACTTT. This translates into CASSQGTGDNSPLHF.

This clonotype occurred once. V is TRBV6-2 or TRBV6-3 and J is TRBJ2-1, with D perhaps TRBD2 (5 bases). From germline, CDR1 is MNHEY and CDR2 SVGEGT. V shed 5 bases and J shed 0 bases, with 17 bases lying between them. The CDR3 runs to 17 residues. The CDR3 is CASSRSFGGSSYNEQFF. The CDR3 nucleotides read TGTGCCAGCAGTCGCAGCTTCGGTGGGAGCTCCTACAATGAGCAGTTCTTC.

The CDR3 is CASSLLAGGQGEQFF. CDR3 DNA sequence: TGTGCCAGCAGTCTACTAGCGGGAGGGCAGGGTGAGCAGTTCTTC. The V and J genes are TRBV6-2 or TRBV6-3 and TRBJ2-1; 13 positions agree with TRBD2. V lost 5 bases, J lost 9 bases, and 7 bases stayed unmatched. Germline CDR1 is MNHEY and CDR2 is SVGEGT. There are 15 residues in the CDR3.

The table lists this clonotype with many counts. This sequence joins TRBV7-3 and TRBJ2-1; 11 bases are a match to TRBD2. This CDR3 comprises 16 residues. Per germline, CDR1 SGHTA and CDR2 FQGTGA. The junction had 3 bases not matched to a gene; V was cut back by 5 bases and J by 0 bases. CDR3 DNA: TGTGCCAGCAGCAGTAGCGGGAGGGCCTCCTACAATGAGCAGTTCTTC. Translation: CASSSSGRASYNEQFF.

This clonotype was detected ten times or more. Here the CDR3 reads CASSLGWGGGELFF. In DNA form, the CDR3 reads TGTGCCAGCAGTTTAGGTTGGGGTGGCGGGGAGCTGTTTTTT. The chain carries TRBV12-3 or TRBV12-4 and TRBJ2-2; no reliable D call. CDR3 length: 14 amino acids. Deletions cut 1 base from V and 7 bases from J, with 10 bases between.